This T cell receptor beta chain originates from a study of blood T cell repertoires in COVID-19. This clone was counted once. Only in-frame clones appear in the TCRdb table, and some are missing; sequencing was by immunoSEQ multiplex PCR. The profile covers just over 250,000 clones, with 86% appearing a single time and approximately 9.8% taken by the ten largest. V lost 2 bases and J lost 8, with 12 bases in between. The CDR3 runs 13 residues. The TCR sequence derives from a man aged 35-49 years who had recovered from COVID-19. Material for sequencing was peripheral blood. The V call is TRBV12-3 or TRBV12-4, the J call TRBJ1-2; D call uncertain. This CDR3 reads CASSLIPARGYTF. Written as DNA, the CDR3 is TGTGCCAGCAGTTTAATCCCCGCACGGGGCTACACCTTC.